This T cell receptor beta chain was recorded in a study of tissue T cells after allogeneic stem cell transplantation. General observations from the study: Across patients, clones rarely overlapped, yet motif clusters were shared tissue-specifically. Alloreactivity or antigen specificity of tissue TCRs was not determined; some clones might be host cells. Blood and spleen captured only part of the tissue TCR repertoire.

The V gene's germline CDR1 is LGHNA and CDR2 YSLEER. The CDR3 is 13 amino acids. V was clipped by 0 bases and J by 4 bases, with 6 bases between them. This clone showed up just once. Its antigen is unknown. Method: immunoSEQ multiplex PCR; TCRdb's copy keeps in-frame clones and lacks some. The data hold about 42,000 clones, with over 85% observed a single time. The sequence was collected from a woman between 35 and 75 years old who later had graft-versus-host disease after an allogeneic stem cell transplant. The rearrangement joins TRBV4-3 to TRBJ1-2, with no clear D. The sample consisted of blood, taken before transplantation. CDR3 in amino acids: CASSQELGYGYTF. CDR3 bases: TGCGCCAGCAGCCAAGAGCTCGGCTATGGCTACACCTTC.